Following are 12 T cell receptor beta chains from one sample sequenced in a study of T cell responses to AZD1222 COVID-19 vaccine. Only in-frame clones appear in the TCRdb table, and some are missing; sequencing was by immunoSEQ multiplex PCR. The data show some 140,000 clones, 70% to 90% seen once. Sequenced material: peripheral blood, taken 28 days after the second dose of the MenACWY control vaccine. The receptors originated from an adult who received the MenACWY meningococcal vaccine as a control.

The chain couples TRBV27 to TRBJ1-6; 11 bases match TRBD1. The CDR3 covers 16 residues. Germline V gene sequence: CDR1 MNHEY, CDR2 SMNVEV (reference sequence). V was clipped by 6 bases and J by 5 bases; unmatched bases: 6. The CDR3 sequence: CASRTGTGGHNSPLHF. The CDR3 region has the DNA TGTGCCAGCAGGACCGGGACAGGGGGTCATAATTCACCCCTCCACTTT.

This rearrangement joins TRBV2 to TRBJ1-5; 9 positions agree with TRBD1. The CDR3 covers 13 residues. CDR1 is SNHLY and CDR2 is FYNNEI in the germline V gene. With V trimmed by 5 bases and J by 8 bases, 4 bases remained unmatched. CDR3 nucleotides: TGTGCCAGCAGTCGACAGGGGGACGAGCCCCAGCATTTT. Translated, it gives CASSRQGDEPQHF.

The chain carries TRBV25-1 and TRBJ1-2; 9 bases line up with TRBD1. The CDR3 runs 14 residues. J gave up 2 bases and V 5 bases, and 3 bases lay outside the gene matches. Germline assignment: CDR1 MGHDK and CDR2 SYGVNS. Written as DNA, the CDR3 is TGTGCCAGCAGTCGACAGGGGGGAAACTATGGCTACACCTTC. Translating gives CASSRQGGNYGYTF.

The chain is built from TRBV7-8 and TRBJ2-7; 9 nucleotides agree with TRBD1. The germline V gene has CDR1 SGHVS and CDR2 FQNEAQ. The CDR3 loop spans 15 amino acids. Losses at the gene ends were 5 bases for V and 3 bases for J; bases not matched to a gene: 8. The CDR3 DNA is TGTGCCAGCAGCCCCGCCCGGACAGGGGACTACGAGCAGTACGTC. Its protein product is CASSPARTGDYEQYV.

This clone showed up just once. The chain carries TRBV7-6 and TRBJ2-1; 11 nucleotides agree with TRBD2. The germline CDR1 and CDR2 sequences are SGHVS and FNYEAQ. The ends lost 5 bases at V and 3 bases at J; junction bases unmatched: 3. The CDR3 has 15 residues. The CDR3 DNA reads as TGTGCCAGCAGCCTACTAGCGGGAGTCTACAATGAGCAGTTCTTC. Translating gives CASSLLAGVYNEQFF.

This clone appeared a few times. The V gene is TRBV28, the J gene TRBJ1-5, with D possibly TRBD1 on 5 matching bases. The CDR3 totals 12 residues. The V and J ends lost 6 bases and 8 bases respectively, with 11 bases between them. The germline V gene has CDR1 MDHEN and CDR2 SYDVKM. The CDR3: CASRQQVEPQHF. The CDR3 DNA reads TGTGCCAGCAGACAACAGGTTGAGCCCCAGCATTTT.

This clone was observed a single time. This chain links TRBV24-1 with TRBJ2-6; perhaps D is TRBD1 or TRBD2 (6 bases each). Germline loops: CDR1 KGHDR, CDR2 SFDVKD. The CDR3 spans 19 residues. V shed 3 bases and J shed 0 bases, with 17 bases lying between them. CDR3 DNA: TGTGCCACCAGTGATCCTCGCGGGACACTCAACTCTGGGGCCAACGTCCTGACTTTC. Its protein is CATSDPRGTLNSGANVLTF.

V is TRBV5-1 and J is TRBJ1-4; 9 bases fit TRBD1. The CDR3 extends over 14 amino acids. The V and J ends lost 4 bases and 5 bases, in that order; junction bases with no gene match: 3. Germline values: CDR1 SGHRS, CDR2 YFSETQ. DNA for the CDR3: TGCGCCAGCAGCACCGGGACAGGGAATGAAAAACTGTTTTTT. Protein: CASSTGTGNEKLFF.

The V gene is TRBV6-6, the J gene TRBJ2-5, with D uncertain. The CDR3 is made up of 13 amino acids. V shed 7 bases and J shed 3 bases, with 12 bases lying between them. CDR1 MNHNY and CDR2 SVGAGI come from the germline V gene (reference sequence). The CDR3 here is CASKSSNEETQYF. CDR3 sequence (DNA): TGTGCCAGCAAATCCTCGAACGAAGAGACCCAGTACTTC.

CDR3 residues: CASSSDRAYNSPLHF. CDR3 in DNA: TGTGCCAGCAGCTCTGACAGGGCCTATAATTCACCCCTCCACTTT. The chain carries TRBV6-5 and TRBJ1-6; TRBD1 agrees at 7 bases. The CDR3 contains 15 residues. V lost 6 bases, J lost 2 bases, and 4 bases stayed unmatched. CDR1 is MNHEY, CDR2 SVGAGI, per germline.

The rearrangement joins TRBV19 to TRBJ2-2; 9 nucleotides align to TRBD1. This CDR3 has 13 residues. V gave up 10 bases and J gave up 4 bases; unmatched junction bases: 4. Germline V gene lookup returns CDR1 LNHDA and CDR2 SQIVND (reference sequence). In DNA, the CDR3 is TGTGCCATTGGGACAGGGCTCACCGGGGAGCTGTTTTTT. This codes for CAIGTGLTGELFF.

The CDR3 coding sequence is TGTGCCAGCAGTGCCGCCCGTACCATTCAGTACTTC. This encodes CASSAARTIQYF. The rearrangement uses TRBV2 and TRBJ2-4; D uncertain. CDR1 SNHLY and CDR2 FYNNEI come from the germline V gene. The CDR3 runs 12 residues. Trimming pared 4 bases from V and 9 bases from J, leaving 10 bases between.